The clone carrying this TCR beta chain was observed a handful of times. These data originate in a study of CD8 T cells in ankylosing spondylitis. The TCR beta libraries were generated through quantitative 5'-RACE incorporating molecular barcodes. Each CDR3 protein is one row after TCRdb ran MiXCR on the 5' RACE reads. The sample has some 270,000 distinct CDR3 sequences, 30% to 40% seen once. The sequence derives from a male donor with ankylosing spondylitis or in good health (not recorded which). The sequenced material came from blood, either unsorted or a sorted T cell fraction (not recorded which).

This CDR3 reads CASSFTSGYTDTQYF. CDR3 DNA sequence: TGTGCCAGCAGTTTTACTAGCGGTTACACAGATACGCAGTATTTT. The chain uses TRBV12-3 or TRBV12-4 and TRBJ2-3; TRBD2 matches 8 bases. The CDR3 runs 15 residues. Trimming at V came to 3 bases and at J to 2 bases, leaving 4 bases not matched to a gene.